This TCR beta chain was identified during a study of long-term antiretroviral therapy in people with HIV. Overall study: There is a gap of about a decade between the earliest samples and the later 2015 immediate-ART recommendation.

A single count supports this clone. A minimum of one pre-ART and two post-ART PBMC samples existed for each donor. HIV-positive participants were all treated in the United States. Every specimen held between about 1-10 million cryopreserved PBMC. These were thawed and washed before DNA extraction. V shed 3 bases, J shed 6 bases, and the junction held 0 bases outside the gene matches. This CDR3 has 14 residues. CDR1 and CDR2 (germline): MRHNA, SNTAGT. Sequencing relied on immunoSEQ assay v3.0, run at survey level. The table came from immunoSEQ multiplex PCR; TCRdb's copy has only in-frame clones and leaves some out. The repertoire holds 30,000 to 40,000 clones, with 82% as singletons.

The sequenced sample was unsorted PBMCs, obtained 0.3 years after starting antiretroviral therapy. The chain uses TRBV6-4 and TRBJ2-1; the match to TRBD2 covers 12 bases. The receptor comes from a young man with HIV. CDR3 amino acids: CASSETSGGNEQFF. DNA for the CDR3: TGTGCCAGCAGTGAGACTAGCGGGGGCAATGAGCAGTTCTTC.